This passage covers 20 T cell receptor beta chains from one sample sequenced in a study of shared clonotypes between healthy human individuals. Clones were read by immunoSEQ multiplex PCR, and TCRdb kept only the in-frame ones, dropping some. The data hold 650,000 to 800,000 clones, with about 90% observed a single time. The naive CD8 fraction comprised CD45RO-negative cells positively selected for CCR7 and excluded terminally differentiated effector memory CD45RA+ cells. The sequencing input was naive CD8+ T cells sorted from blood. Source of these receptors: a man aged 30 to 45 in good health.

Here the CDR3 DNA reads TGTGCCAGCAGCTTAAGTCTCCGCACAGATACGCAGTATTTT. Protein product: CASSLSLRTDTQYF. The chain has TRBV13 and TRBJ2-3, with unresolved D. There are 14 residues in the CDR3. Germline CDR1 PRHDT, CDR2 FYEKMQ (reference sequence). V was clipped by 2 bases and J by 1 base, with 7 bases between them.

The rearrangement uses TRBV5-8 and TRBJ2-7; D is perhaps TRBD1 (6 bases). The CDR3 spans 15 residues. V shed 1 base and J shed 0 bases, with 11 bases lying between them. Germline V lookup: CDR1 SGHTS, CDR2 YDEGEE. The CDR3 DNA reads TGTGCCAGCAGCTTGATGGGGGCCCCCTCCTACGAGCAGTACTTC. Protein: CASSLMGAPSYEQYF. The full variable domain, with the rest looked up from reference TRBV5-8 and TRBJ2-7, is EAGVTQSPTHLIKTRGQQATLRCSPISGHTSVYWYQQALGLGLQFLLWYDEGEERNRGNFPPRFSGRQFPNYSSELNVNALELEDSALYLCASSLMGAPSYEQYFGPGTRLTVT.

J is TRBJ2-7 and V is TRBV5-6; a possible D gene is TRBD1 (6 bases). CDR3 length: 14 amino acids. Trimming pared 6 bases from V and 0 bases from J, leaving 13 bases between. CDR1 and CDR2 from the germline V gene are SGHDT and YYEEEE. The CDR3 reads CASTADRNSYEQYF. DNA of the CDR3: TGTGCCAGCACCGCCGACAGGAACTCCTACGAGCAGTACTTC.

The rearrangement uses TRBV5-5 and TRBJ1-5, with TRBD1 matching 7 bases. J lost 2 bases, V lost 4 bases, and 6 bases had no gene match. CDR3 length: 15 residues. In germline, CDR1 is SGHKS, CDR2 YYEKEE (reference sequence). CDR3: CASSIRQGGNQPQHF. CDR3 nucleotides: TGTGCCAGCAGCATACGACAGGGAGGCAATCAGCCCCAGCATTTT.

V and J are TRBV9 and TRBJ2-1, with 12 bases fitting TRBD2. The germline V gene encodes CDR1 SGDLS and CDR2 YYNGEE. J was trimmed by 5 bases and V by 4 bases; bases with no gene match: 4. There are 15 residues in the CDR3. The CDR3 sequence is CASSLAGGSNNEQFF. CDR3 nucleotide sequence: TGTGCCAGCAGCCTAGCGGGAGGGTCCAACAATGAGCAGTTCTTC.

The rearrangement uses TRBV25-1 and TRBJ1-2; D is possibly TRBD1 (5 bases). There are 13 residues in the CDR3. V lost 6 bases, J lost 1 base, and 9 bases lay in between. Germline V gives CDR1 MGHDK, CDR2 SYGVNS. CDR3 residues: CASSPGNNYGYTF. CDR3 DNA sequence: TGTGCCAGCAGCCCAGGGAATAACTATGGCTACACCTTC.

The rearrangement uses TRBV6-5 and TRBJ2-1, with D hard to call. CDR3 size: 15 residues. V lost 6 bases to trimming and J lost 0 bases, with 12 bases between them. CDR1 MNHEY and CDR2 SVGAGI come from the germline V gene. The CDR3: CASRKWGISYNEQFF. The CDR3 DNA reads as TGTGCCAGCAGGAAGTGGGGAATCTCCTACAATGAGCAGTTCTTC.

V gene TRBV6-1 combines with J gene TRBJ2-7; a weak D match, TRBD2 (6 bases). The CDR3 spans 15 residues. Germline-derived CDR1 and CDR2 are MNHNS and SASEGT. The V end lost 0 bases, the J end lost 4 bases, and 13 bases lay between the germline ends. The CDR3 protein is CASSEAGGMIYEQYF. In nucleotides, the CDR3 is TGTGCCAGCAGTGAAGCCGGCGGGATGATATACGAGCAGTACTTC.

Notes on this clone: Other DNA sequences within the sample encode an identical CDR3. This sequence joins TRBV5-6 and TRBJ2-3; D unclear. This CDR3 contains 12 residues. The V gene lost 0 bases and the J gene lost 3 bases, with 2 bases spanning the gap. Germline V gene data show CDR1 as SGHDT and CDR2 as YYEEEE. CDR3 DNA sequence: TGTGCCAGCAGCTTGGCTACAGATACGCAGTATTTT. This codes for CASSLATDTQYF.

For the CDR3, the DNA is TGTGCCAGCAGTACAGGGAAGAGCTACAATGAGCAGTTCTTC. Translation gives CASSTGKSYNEQFF. The chain has TRBV13 and TRBJ2-1, with a possible D match to TRBD1 (6 bases). This CDR3 has 14 amino acids. V lost 6 bases and J lost 3, with 12 bases in between. Looked up from germline, CDR1 is PRHDT and CDR2 is FYEKMQ (reference sequence).

The chain has TRBV5-4 and TRBJ2-1; perhaps TRBD2 as D (5 bases). The CDR3 is 15 amino acids. Trimming removed 2 bases from V and 2 bases from J, with 11 bases in between. The V gene's germline CDR1 is SGHNT and CDR2 YYREEE (reference sequence). The CDR3 DNA reads TGTGCCAGCAGCTTAGCGGACCACCCCTACAATGAGCAGTTCTTC. Translated, it gives CASSLADHPYNEQFF. Combining the CDR3 with reference TRBV5-4 and TRBJ2-1 gives the whole variable domain ETGVTQSPTHLIKTRGQQVTLRCSSQSGHNTVSWYQQALGQGPQFIFQYYREEENGRGNFPPRFSGLQFPNYSSELNVNALELDDSALYLCASSLADHPYNEQFFGPGTRLTVL.

The V and J genes are TRBV5-4 and TRBJ2-1; D is unresolved. The germline V gene encodes CDR1 SGHNT and CDR2 YYREEE (reference sequence). The CDR3 has 12 residues. Trimming removed 7 bases at V and 5 bases at J, with 10 bases between. The CDR3 DNA follows: TGTGCCAGCGAGGCTAGTGACAATGAGCAGTTCTTC. It translates to CASEASDNEQFF. Together with reference TRBV5-4 and TRBJ2-1, the CDR3 gives the full variable domain: ETGVTQSPTHLIKTRGQQVTLRCSSQSGHNTVSWYQQALGQGPQFIFQYYREEENGRGNFPPRFSGLQFPNYSSELNVNALELDDSALYLCASEASDNEQFFGPGTRLTVL.

The chain is built from TRBV2 and TRBJ1-4; no reliable D call. V was clipped by 5 bases and J by 8 bases, with 6 bases between them. The CDR3 length is 11 residues. CDR1 is SNHLY, CDR2 FYNNEI, per germline. The CDR3 sequence is CASSLGEKLFF. The CDR3 nucleotides read TGTGCCAGCAGTTTAGGCGAAAAACTGTTTTTT.

The chain uses TRBV19 and TRBJ1-2; tentative D call: TRBD1 (5 bases). V lost 3 bases and J lost 5, with 19 bases in between. Germline values: CDR1 LNHDA, CDR2 SQIVND (reference sequence). The CDR3 runs 16 residues. CDR3 bases: TGTGCCAGTAGTATTGGAACAGGAGGGTCTATGTATGGCTACACCTTC. Translation gives CASSIGTGGSMYGYTF.

V usage is TRBV5-1 and J usage is TRBJ2-3; TRBD1 is a possible D gene (5 bases). CDR1 and CDR2 from the germline V gene are SGHRS and YFSETQ. This CDR3 contains 15 residues. V lost 4 bases and J 3 bases, leaving 15 bases between the germline ends. The CDR3 sequence is CASSTGQDMTDTQYF. CDR3 nucleotides: TGCGCCAGCAGCACCGGACAAGATATGACAGATACGCAGTATTTT.

The chain links TRBV6-6 to TRBJ1-1, with D unclear. V was shortened by 2 bases and J by 2 bases, with 6 bases between the two germline ends. Germline CDR1 and CDR2: MNHNY and SVGAGI (reference sequence). This CDR3 has 13 amino acids. CDR3 nucleotides: TGTGCCAGCAGTTACGTAATCAACACTGAAGCTTTCTTT. Translation gives CASSYVINTEAFF.

The rearrangement joins TRBV11-2 to TRBJ2-1, with D uncertain. Germline V gives CDR1 SGHAT, CDR2 FQNNGV. Trimming took off 2 bases at V and 2 bases at J, with 13 bases between the two ends. The CDR3 consists of 16 residues. CDR3 sequence: CASSLLPPTTYNEQFF. The CDR3 DNA reads as TGTGCCAGCAGCTTACTCCCACCAACGACCTACAATGAGCAGTTCTTC.

Written as DNA, the CDR3 is TGTGCCAGCAGTGGAGCGGGGAGCACAGATACGCAGTATTTT. This gives the protein CASSGAGSTDTQYF. V gene TRBV25-1 combines with J gene TRBJ2-3; 7 bases map to TRBD2. The CDR3 has 14 amino acids. CDR1 and CDR2 from the germline V gene are MGHDK and SYGVNS. V gave up 4 bases and J gave up 0 bases; unmatched junction bases: 1.

The chain joins TRBV7-6 to TRBJ2-1; 7 bases are a match to TRBD2. J lost 10 bases, V lost 1 base, and 13 bases had no gene match. The germline gives CDR1 SGHVS, CDR2 FNYEAQ. The CDR3 is 16 amino acids. CDR3 in amino acids: CASSLGTRPTTAEQFF. The CDR3 nucleotides are TGTGCCAGCAGCTTAGGGACTAGACCCACTACTGCCGAGCAGTTCTTC. The whole variable domain, filled in from reference TRBV7-6 and TRBJ2-1, reads GAGVSQSPRYKVTKRGQDVALRCDPISGHVSLYWYRQALGQGPEFLTYFNYEAQQDKSGLPNDRFSAERPEGSISTLTIQRTEQRDSAMYRCASSLGTRPTTAEQFFGPGTRLTVL.

This chain connects TRBV6-1 to TRBJ2-7; tentative D call: TRBD1 (6 bases). This CDR3 has 14 residues. V was cut by 11 bases and J by 0 bases, with 17 bases left in between. CDR1 and CDR2 (germline): MNHNS, SASEGT. The CDR3 bases are TGTGCCGGTGGTGCAGGGGCCTCCTCCTACGAGCAGTACTTC. Protein sequence: CAGGAGASSYEQYF.